The clone carrying this T cell receptor beta chain occurred a few times. The trim removed 2 bases at V and 2 bases at J, leaving 5 bases unmatched. The CDR3 sequence is 15 residues long. The time point denotes: patch test 1, 2 weeks after DPC sensitization. The treatment was: therapeutic diphenylcyclopropenone sensitization with weekly scalp DPC. Donors, patients with alopecia ranging from 18 to 70 years old and judged suitable for DPC, provided samples. MiXCR, applied by TCRdb to the RACE reads, yields one record per CDR3 protein. The table records 150,000 to 200,000 distinct CDR3 sequences, more than 12% of them present only once. The sample belongs to a study of human T cells and chemical hapten exposure.

This TCR derives from a woman aged 25-40 years with alopecia areata. Some clones in this sample may be carry-over from other donors' samples. This specimen consisted of whole blood, obtained in connection with sensitization to the hapten diphenylcyclopropenone (DPC). The chain joins TRBV12-3 or TRBV12-4 to TRBJ1-1; 7 bases are shared with TRBD1. In DNA form, the CDR3 reads TGTGCCAGCAGTTTACAGGGAGGGGGCAACACTGAAGCTTTCTTT. This encodes CASSLQGGGNTEAFF.